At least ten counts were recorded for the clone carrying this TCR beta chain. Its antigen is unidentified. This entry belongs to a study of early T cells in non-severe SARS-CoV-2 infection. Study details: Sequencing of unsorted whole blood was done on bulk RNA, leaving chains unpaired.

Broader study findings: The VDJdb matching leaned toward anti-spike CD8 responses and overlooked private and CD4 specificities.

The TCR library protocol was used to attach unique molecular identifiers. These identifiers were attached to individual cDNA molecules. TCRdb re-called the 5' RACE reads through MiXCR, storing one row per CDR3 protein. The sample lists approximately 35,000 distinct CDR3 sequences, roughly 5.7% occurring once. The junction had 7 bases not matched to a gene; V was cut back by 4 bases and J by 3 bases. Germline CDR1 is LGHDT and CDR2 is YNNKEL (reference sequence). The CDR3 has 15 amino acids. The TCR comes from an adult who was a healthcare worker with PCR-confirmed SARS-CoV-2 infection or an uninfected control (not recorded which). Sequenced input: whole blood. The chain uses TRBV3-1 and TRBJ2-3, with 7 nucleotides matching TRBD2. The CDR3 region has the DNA TGTGCCAGCAGCCCCGGACTAGGGAGGACAGATACGCAGTATTTT. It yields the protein CASSPGLGRTDTQYF.